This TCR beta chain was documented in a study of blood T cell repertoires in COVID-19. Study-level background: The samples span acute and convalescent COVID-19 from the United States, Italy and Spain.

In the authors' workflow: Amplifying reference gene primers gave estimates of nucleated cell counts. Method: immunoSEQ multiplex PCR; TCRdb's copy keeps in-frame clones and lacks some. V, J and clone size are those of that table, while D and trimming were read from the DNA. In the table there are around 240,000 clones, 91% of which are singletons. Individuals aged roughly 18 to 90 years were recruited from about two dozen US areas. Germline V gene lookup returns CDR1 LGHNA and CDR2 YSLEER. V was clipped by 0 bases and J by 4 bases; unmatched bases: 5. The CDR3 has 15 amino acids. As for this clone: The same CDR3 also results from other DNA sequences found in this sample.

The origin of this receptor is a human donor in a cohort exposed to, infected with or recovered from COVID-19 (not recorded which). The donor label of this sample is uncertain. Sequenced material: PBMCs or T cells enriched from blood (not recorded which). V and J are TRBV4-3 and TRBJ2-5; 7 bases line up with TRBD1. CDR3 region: CASSQEGGRGETQYF. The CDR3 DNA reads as TGCGCCAGCAGCCAAGAAGGGGGCAGAGGAGAGACCCAGTACTTC.